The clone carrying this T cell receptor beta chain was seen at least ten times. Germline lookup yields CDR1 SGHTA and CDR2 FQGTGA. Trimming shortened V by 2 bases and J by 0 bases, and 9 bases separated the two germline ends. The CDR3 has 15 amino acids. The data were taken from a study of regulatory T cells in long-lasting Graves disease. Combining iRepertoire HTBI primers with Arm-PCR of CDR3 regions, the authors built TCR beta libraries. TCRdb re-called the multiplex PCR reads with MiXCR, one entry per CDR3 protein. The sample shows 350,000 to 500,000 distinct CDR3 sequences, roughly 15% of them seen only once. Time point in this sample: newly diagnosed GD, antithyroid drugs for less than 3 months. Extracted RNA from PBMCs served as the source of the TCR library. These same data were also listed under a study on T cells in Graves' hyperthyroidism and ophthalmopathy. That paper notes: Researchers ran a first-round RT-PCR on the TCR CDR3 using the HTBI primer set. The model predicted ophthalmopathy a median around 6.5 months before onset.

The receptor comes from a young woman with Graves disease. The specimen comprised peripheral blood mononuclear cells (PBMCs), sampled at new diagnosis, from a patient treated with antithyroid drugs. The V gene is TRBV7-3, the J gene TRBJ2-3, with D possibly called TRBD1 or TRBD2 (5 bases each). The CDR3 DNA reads TGTGCCAGCAGCTTATGGGGGAGTAGCACAGATACGCAGTATTTT. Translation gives CASSLWGSSTDTQYF.